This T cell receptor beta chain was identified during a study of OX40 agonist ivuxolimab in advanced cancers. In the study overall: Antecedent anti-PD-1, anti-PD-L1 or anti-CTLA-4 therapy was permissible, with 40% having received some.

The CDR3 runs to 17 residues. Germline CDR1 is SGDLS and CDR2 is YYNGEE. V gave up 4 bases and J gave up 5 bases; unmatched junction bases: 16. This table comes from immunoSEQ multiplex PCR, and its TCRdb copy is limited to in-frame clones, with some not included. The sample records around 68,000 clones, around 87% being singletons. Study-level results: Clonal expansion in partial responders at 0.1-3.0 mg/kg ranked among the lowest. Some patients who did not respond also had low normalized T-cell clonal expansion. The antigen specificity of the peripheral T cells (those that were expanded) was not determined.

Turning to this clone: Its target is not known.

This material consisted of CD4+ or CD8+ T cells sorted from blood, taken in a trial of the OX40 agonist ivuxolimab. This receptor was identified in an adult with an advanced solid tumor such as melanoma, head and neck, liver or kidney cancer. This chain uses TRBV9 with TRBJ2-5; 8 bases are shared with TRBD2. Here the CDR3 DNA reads TGTGCCAGCAGCCCCGCCGGGGCGGGAGGACCCCCGGAGACCCAGTACTTC. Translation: CASSPAGAGGPPETQYF.